The clone carrying this TCR beta chain has a handful of counts. The antigen is not known. These data originate in a study of T cell repertoires in cytomegalovirus infection. Study at large: Newly reported HLA-C-restricted and thoroughly characterized HLA-B-restricted CMV epitopes were employed. Notes on the study in general: Carriers of CMV plus the relevant HLA were identified by cumulative public TCR beta family frequency. HLA-C-restricted CMV clonotypes gave the most frequent clonotype in two of eight donors.

TCRdb called the reads again in MiXCR, with one record for every CDR3 protein. The sample lists some 900,000 distinct CDR3 sequences; around a third were seen once. Per germline, CDR1 SGHDT and CDR2 YYEEEE. The CDR3 runs to 14 residues. V dropped 4 bases and J dropped 4; count of bases not matched to a gene: 6. The sample here was cultured CD8+ T cells from PBMCs, taken from culture after CMV antigen stimulation. The chain couples TRBV5-6 to TRBJ1-2; TRBD1 matches at 8 bases. This sequence was found in a human donor in good health (CMV status not recorded). Some clones in this sample may be carry-over from other donors' samples. Here the CDR3 DNA reads TGTGCCAGCAGCCCCGGGACAGGCTTCTATGGCTACACCTTC. It yields the protein CASSPGTGFYGYTF.